This T cell receptor (beta chain) originates from a study of T cell responses to AZD1222 COVID-19 vaccine (dated by TCRdb to the early 2020s). General notes on the study: TCR sequencing was performed for roughly 250 trial participants, of whom around 210 were given two doses of AZD1222 and around 26 were given two doses of MenACWY control vaccine. Enrollment into the trials was organized by age into subgroups of 18-55, 56-69 and 70-plus years, and those subgroups contained approximately 160, 26 and 62 TCR-sequenced participants, respectively. Results the study describes overall, beyond this receptor: Epitopes outside the regions mutated in the B.1.351 and B.1.1.7 variants were reportedly recognized by nearly half of the unique spike-specific TCRs. Most participants were white British and females outnumbered males, and the authors suggested that clonal diversity may have been underestimated. Conclusions about previously exposed vaccinees are limited, since just 5 to 7 AZD1222 recipients were seropositive for SARS-CoV-2 at baseline. No day 14 peak-response samples were available, so repertoires were characterized only after the peak T cell response. The whole spike protein was spanned by vaccine-associated CD4 TCRs, and dominant responses were seen in regions 160-218 and 743-854. In the small 56-69-year group, the increase in depth fell short of significance, most likely because of low power. After two AZD1222 doses, spike-specific TCR breadth and depth were significantly higher than at day 0 and than in MenACWY recipients.

Comments on this clone: There is no known antigen for this receptor. Base qualities are not provided; no much larger clone lies one nucleotide away.

Interpreted using the paper, the time point label stands for: about 28 days (+/-7) after the second vaccine dose. Because spike-specific TCR depth and breadth did not differ between the two schedules, AZD1222 recipients who got a second dose at roughly 4 weeks were pooled with those who got a second dose at roughly 12 weeks. Samples from vaccinated people were obtained from the UK trials COV001 and COV002, which included a single-blind randomized controlled phase 2/3 trial of AZD1222 (ChAdOx1 nCoV-19) in healthy adults. Trial participant PBMC samples were collected at day 0 and day 28 after the second dose for TCRbeta chain sequencing. The trim is 2 bases for V and 0 bases for J, with a gap of 10 bases between the germline ends. The cysteine opens and the phenylalanine closes a CDR3 of 14 amino acids. CDR3 DNA only is kept here, 42 bases in frame from base 1. Based on the germline V gene (reference sequence), the CDR1 and CDR2 sequences are GTSNPN and SVGIG.

The CDR3 regions of human TCRbeta chains were subjected to immunosequencing. On the authors' methods: TCRs in the repertoires were matched against a reference library of SARS-CoV-2-specific TCRs that had been generated with the MIRA antigen-specificity platform. Breadth was defined as the fraction of unique TCRs that were SARS-CoV-2-associated. Depth was defined as the fraction of total T cells that were SARS-CoV-2-associated. Using the MIRA data, each spike-specific TCR was assigned both to the spike region to which the TCR was reactive and to a CD4 or CD8 class. Log10-transformed breadth and depth values were compared by one-way ANOVA with Sidak's multiple comparisons tests. As stored in TCRdb, this immuneACCESS dataset retains in-frame rearrangements with V and J assigned. A fraction of the clones does not appear; measured against another copy, unresolved V genes explain less than half of the discrepancy, and the remainder lacks a known reason. Clonal size and the V and J genes are those of that table, whereas D and trimming came from the DNA. Within this sample are about 140,000 clones, with roughly 91% of them counted one time only. Around 3.1% of the sample rests with the top ten.

The sequencing used peripheral blood, collected 28 days after the second AZD1222 dose. The receptor chain draws on TRBV30 and TRBJ1-1; no D gene is confidently identified. The sequence came from an adult who received the AZD1222 COVID-19 vaccine. For the CDR3, the sequence is CAWSKWGVNTEAFF. The sequenced DNA is TGTGCCTGGAGTAAGTGGGGAGTGAACACTGAAGCTTTCTTT.